The TCR beta chain described here comes from a study of blood T cell repertoires in COVID-19. Study in general: COVID-19 samples, acute and convalescent, were from the United States, Italy and Spain. Sources were T cells, B-cell-depleted T cells, or PBMCs; the material itself was cDNA or gDNA.

Using immunoSEQ multiplex PCR, the repertoire was profiled, and TCRdb retains in-frame clones only, with some absent. Seen here are roughly 80,000 clones, more than 65% observed once, and the top ten hold 9.5% to 15%. The receptor was isolated from a man older than 75 with acute or convalescent COVID-19. Material for sequencing was peripheral blood.

CDR3 region: CASSFTTGSNSPLHF. CDR3 DNA sequence: TGTGCCAGCAGTTTCACGACAGGGTCTAATTCACCCCTCCACTTT. This chain joins TRBV6-6 and TRBJ1-6, with 7 bases matching TRBD1. Losses at the gene ends were 4 bases for V and 6 bases for J; bases not matched to a gene: 6. Germline loops: CDR1 MNHNY, CDR2 SVGAGI (reference sequence). The CDR3 loop spans 15 amino acids.